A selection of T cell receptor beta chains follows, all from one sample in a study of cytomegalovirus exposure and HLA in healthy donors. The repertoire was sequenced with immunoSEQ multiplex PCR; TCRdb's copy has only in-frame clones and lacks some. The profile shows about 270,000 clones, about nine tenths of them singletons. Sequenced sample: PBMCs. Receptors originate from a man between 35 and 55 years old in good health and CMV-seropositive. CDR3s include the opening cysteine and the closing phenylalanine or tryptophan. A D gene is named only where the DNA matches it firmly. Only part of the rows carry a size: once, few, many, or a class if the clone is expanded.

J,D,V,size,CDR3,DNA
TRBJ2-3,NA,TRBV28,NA,CASSATIGRFDTDTQYF,TGTGCCAGCAGTGCCACGATAGGGAGGTTCGATACAGATACGCAGTATTTT
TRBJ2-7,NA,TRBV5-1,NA,CASSSGDGYEQYF,TGCGCCAGCAGCTCAGGGGACGGCTACGAGCAGTACTTC
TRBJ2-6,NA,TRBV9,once,CASSASGANVLTF,TGTGCCAGCTCCGCGTCTGGGGCCAACGTCCTGACTTTC
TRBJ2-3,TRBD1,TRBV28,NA,CASSLGTGGTDTQYF,TGTGCCAGCAGTTTGGGGACAGGGGGCACAGATACGCAGTATTTT
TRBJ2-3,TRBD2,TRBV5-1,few,CASRRGGSRIADTQYF,TGCGCCAGCAGGCGGGGCGGGAGTCGCATAGCAGATACGCAGTATTTT
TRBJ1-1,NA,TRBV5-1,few,CASSLALSRNTEAFF,TGCGCCAGCAGCTTGGCGTTGTCCAGGAACACTGAAGCTTTCTTT
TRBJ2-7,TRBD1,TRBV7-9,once,CASSLVLTGDPDEQYF,TGTGCCAGCAGCTTAGTTCTAACAGGGGATCCCGACGAGCAGTACTTC
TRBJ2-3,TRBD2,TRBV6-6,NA,CASRRTSPPDTQYF,TGTGCCAGCAGAAGGACTAGTCCCCCAGATACGCAGTATTTT
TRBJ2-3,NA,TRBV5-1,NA,CASSLTGEAIFTQYF,TGCGCCAGCAGCCTTACGGGAGAAGCCATTTTTACGCAGTATTTT
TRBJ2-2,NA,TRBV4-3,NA,CASSQRRKGTHTGELFF,TGCGCCAGCAGCCAGAGGAGAAAGGGGACTCACACCGGGGAGCTGTTTTTT
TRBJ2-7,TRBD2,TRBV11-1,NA,CASGLTSGRAYEQYF,TGTGCCAGCGGACTGACTAGCGGGAGGGCGTACGAGCAGTACTTC
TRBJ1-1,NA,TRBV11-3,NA,CASSLSSREDTEAFF,TGTGCCAGCAGCCTTTCGAGCAGGGAGGACACTGAAGCTTTCTTT
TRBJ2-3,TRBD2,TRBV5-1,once,CASSVSAGGADTQYF,TGCGCCAGCAGCGTGTCCGCGGGGGGCGCAGATACGCAGTATTTT
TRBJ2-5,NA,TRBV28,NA,CASSLQGSGETQYF,TGTGCCAGCAGTTTACAGGGCTCGGGAGAGACCCAGTACTTC
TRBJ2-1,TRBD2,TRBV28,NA,CASNPLAGDNEQFF,TGTGCCAGCAATCCACTAGCGGGAGATAATGAGCAGTTCTTC
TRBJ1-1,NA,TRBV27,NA,CASSQGNTEAFF,TGTGCCAGCAGCCAGGGCAACACTGAAGCTTTCTTT
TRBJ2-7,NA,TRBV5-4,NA,CASSIPGPGAFYEQYF,TGTGCCAGCAGCATCCCGGGCCCAGGGGCGTTCTACGAGCAGTACTTC
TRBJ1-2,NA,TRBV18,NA,CASSPDRANYGYTF,TGTGCCAGCTCACCGGACAGAGCTAACTATGGCTACACCTTC
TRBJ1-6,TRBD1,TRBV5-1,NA,CASKGTGVYSPLHF,TGCGCCAGCAAGGGGACAGGGGTCTATTCACCCCTCCACTTT
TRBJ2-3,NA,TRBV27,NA,CASSELPPDTQYF,TGTGCCAGCAGTGAACTACCCCCCGATACGCAGTATTTT
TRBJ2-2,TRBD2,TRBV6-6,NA,CASSFPSGTYTGELFF,TGTGCCAGCAGTTTCCCTAGCGGGACATACACCGGGGAGCTGTTTTTT
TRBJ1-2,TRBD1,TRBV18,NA,CASSPGTAKYYGYTF,TGTGCCAGCTCACCTGGGACAGCCAAATACTATGGCTACACCTTC